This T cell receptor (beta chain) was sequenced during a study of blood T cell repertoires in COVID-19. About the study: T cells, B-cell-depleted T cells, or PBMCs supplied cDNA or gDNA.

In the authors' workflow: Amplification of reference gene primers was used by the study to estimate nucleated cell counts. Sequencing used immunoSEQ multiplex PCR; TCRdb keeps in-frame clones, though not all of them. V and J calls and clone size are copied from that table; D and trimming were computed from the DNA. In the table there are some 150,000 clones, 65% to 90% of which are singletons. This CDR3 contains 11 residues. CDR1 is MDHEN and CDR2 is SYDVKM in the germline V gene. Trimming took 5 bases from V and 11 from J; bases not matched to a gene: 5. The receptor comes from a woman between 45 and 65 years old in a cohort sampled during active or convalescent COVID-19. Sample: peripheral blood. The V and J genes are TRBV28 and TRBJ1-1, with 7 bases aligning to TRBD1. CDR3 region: CASSRQGMAFF. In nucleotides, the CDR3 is TGTGCCAGCAGTAGACAGGGTATGGCTTTCTTT.